The rows below give T cell receptor beta chains drawn from one sample of a study of CD8+ T cells in alopecia areata. This table comes from immunoSEQ multiplex PCR, and its TCRdb copy is limited to in-frame clones, with some not included. Among about 280,000 clones listed, roughly 60% were seen once. Sequencing used CD4+ T cells sorted from blood, obtained at week 24, from a patient treated with tofacitinib. The receptors were sampled from a human donor with alopecia areata. CDR3s include the opening cysteine and the closing phenylalanine or tryptophan. A D gene is named only where the DNA matches it firmly. Not all rows give a size; the values are once, few, many and, for expanded clones, a class.

d_gene	abundance	j_gene	v_gene	CDR3nt	CDR3aa
.	few	TRBJ1-1	TRBV7-9	TGTGCCAGCAGCTTGCGGACTCGGAACACTGAAGCTTTCTTT	CASSLRTRNTEAFF
TRBD2	.	TRBJ2-3	TRBV30	TGTGCCTGGAGTTGGGCGCTAGCGGGGGGGAGCACAGATACGCAGTATTTT	CAWSWALAGGSTDTQYF
.	.	TRBJ2-1	TRBV7-3	TGTGCCAGCAGCCGCCAACTGGGAAATGAGCAGTTCTTC	CASSRQLGNEQFF
.	.	TRBJ2-2	TRBV5-1	TGCGCCAGCAGCTTGGATTATTACACCGGGGAGCTGTTTTTT	CASSLDYYTGELFF
.	.	TRBJ2-5	TRBV5-1	TGCGCCAGCAGCTTGCTCGCCCGGCCGTCGGAGACCCAGTACTTC	CASSLLARPSETQYF
.	.	TRBJ1-5	TRBV30	TGTGCCTGGAGTGCCAATGAAGGGCAGCCCCAGCATTTT	CAWSANEGQPQHF
.	few	TRBJ1-2	TRBV29-1	TGCAGCGCGGAACAGGGATTTGCTAACTATGGCTACACCTTC	CSAEQGFANYGYTF
TRBD2	few	TRBJ2-3	TRBV5-4	TGTGCCAGCAGCTCGACTAGCCCAGATACGCAGTATTTT	CASSSTSPDTQYF
.	.	TRBJ2-2	TRBV19	TGTGCCAGTAGTATAGGGGTCCTGAACACCGGGGAGCTGTTTTTT	CASSIGVLNTGELFF
.	.	TRBJ2-7	TRBV10-3	TGTGCCATCAGTGAGGGACAGATCAACGAGCAGTACTTC	CAISEGQINEQYF
TRBD1	.	TRBJ2-1	TRBV10-3	TGTGCCATCAGTGAGCCGGGACAGGGGGAAGAGCAGTTCTTC	CAISEPGQGEEQFF
TRBD2	.	TRBJ2-5	TRBV4-3	TGCGCCAGCAGCCTCAATAGCGGGGACAAGGAGACCCAGTACTTC	CASSLNSGDKETQYF
.	.	TRBJ1-1	TRBV30	TGTGCCTGGAGTTACTCCAGGGTGAGCACTGAAGCTTTCTTT	CAWSYSRVSTEAFF
.	.	TRBJ1-1	TRBV15	TGTGCCACCAGCAGAGATCTTGCGGGGGCCGGTCGAGCTTTCTTT	CATSRDLAGAGRAFF
.	.	TRBJ1-2	TRBV30	TGTGCCTTAAAGGACCGGGACTATGGCTACACCTTC	CALKDRDYGYTF
.	few	TRBJ1-1	TRBV29-1	TGCAGCGTTGAAGGGACATGGGAAGCTTTCTTT	CSVEGTWEAFF
.	.	TRBJ2-5	TRBV5-1	TGCGCCAGCAGCCTCCAGGCACAAGAGACCCAGTACTTC	CASSLQAQETQYF
.	.	TRBJ2-7	TRBV30	TGTGCCTGGAGTGTACTTCTCCGGCCCCCCTCGGGAGAGCAGTACTTC	CAWSVLLRPPSGEQYF
.	few	TRBJ2-1	TRBV7-2	TGTGCCAGCAGCTTAACGTGGGGGGATGGTGAGCAGTTCTTC	CASSLTWGDGEQFF
.	.	TRBJ1-6	TRBV4-1	TGCGCCAGCAGCCCTCGATACAATTCACCCCTCCACTTT	CASSPRYNSPLHF
TRBD1	few	TRBJ2-7	TRBV18	TGTGCCAGCTCACCAACTGGACAGGGTGGCCGCTACGAGCAGTACTTC	CASSPTGQGGRYEQYF
.	.	TRBJ2-5	TRBV19	TGTGCCAGTAGCACTCGGGCGCAGTACCAAGAGACCCAGTACTTC	CASSTRAQYQETQYF
.	.	TRBJ2-7	TRBV7-9	TGTGCCAGCAGCCGTACCAACGAGCAGTACTTC	CASSRTNEQYF
.	few	TRBJ2-3	TRBV29-1	TGCAGCGTTGAAGGACCAGTCACCACAGATACGCAGTATTTT	CSVEGPVTTDTQYF
.	.	TRBJ1-6	TRBV23-1	TGCGCCATTCACAGACAGGAGAGTTACAATTCACCCCTCCACTTT	CAIHRQESYNSPLHF
.	.	TRBJ2-4	TRBV6-5	TGTGCCACAGCCCCACAGGGAGTGAACATTCAGTACTTC	CATAPQGVNIQYF
.	.	TRBJ2-7	TRBV29-1	TGCAGCGCCTCGAACTACGAGCAGTACTTC	CSASNYEQYF
TRBD1	.	TRBJ1-4	TRBV5-6	TGTGCCAGCAGGAGACAGGGGGTAGATGAAAAACTGTTTTTT	CASRRQGVDEKLFF